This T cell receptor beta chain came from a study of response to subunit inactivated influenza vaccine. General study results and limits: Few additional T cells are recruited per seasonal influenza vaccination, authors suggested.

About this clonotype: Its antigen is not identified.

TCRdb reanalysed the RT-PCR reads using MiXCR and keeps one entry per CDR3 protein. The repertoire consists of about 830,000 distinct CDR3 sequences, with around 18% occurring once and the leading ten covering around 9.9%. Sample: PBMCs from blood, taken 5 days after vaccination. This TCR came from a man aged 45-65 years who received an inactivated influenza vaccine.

CDR3 sequence (DNA): TGTGCCAGCAGTACCCGGACAGGGGTTACTGAAGCTTTCTTT. This encodes CASSTRTGVTEAFF. The chain is built from TRBV6-1 and TRBJ1-1; TRBD1 matches 9 bases. CDR3 length: 14 residues. The ends lost 5 bases at V and 5 bases at J; junction bases unmatched: 6. CDR1 and CDR2 (germline): MNHNS, SASEGT.